This TCR beta chain was recovered during a study of CD8 T cells in ankylosing spondylitis. Details on this clonotype: No antigen is known for it.

The CDR3 spans 13 residues. Between the trimmed V and J ends, which lost 6 bases and 4 bases, there was a span of 9 bases. In germline, CDR1 is ENHRY, CDR2 SYGVKD. General observations from the study: A motif of 7 to 9 highly homologous TCR beta variants was seen as apparently characteristic of ankylosing spondylitis blood.

TCRdb processed the 5' RACE reads anew with MiXCR; each CDR3 protein has one entry. This table holds fewer than 250,000 distinct CDR3 sequences, about 10% found once. This receptor was obtained from a male donor with ankylosing spondylitis or in good health (not recorded which). The sequencing input was blood, either unsorted or a sorted T cell fraction (not recorded which). This sequence joins TRBV10-3 and TRBJ2-2, with D uncertain. The chain's CDR3 is CAIRGDPTGELFF. The CDR3 bases are TGTGCCATCAGAGGAGACCCCACCGGGGAGCTGTTTTTT.